The clone carrying this TCR beta chain was seen ten or more times. This sample was taken from a study of read filtering for tumor transcriptome and immune sequencing. Molecular barcoded adaptors covering alpha/delta and beta/gamma chains were used on 400 ng RNA. Each CDR3 protein gets one entry after TCRdb re-called the reads with MiXCR. The repertoire holds over 90,000 distinct CDR3 sequences, roughly 21% seen once, with roughly 10% in the top ten. This CDR3 spans 14 amino acids. Trimming shortened V by 2 bases and J by 2 bases, and 10 bases separated the two germline ends. The germline V gene has CDR1 SGHNT and CDR2 YYREEE (reference sequence).

This TCR was sampled from a donor at least 40 years old with multiple myeloma. Material: a population of CD138-negative cells sorted from bone marrow. The rearrangement links TRBV5-4 to TRBJ2-5; D might be TRBD2 (5 bases). The CDR3 region has the DNA TGTGCCAGCAGCTTAGGCGAGGGACAAGAGACCCAGTACTTC. Protein sequence: CASSLGEGQETQYF.